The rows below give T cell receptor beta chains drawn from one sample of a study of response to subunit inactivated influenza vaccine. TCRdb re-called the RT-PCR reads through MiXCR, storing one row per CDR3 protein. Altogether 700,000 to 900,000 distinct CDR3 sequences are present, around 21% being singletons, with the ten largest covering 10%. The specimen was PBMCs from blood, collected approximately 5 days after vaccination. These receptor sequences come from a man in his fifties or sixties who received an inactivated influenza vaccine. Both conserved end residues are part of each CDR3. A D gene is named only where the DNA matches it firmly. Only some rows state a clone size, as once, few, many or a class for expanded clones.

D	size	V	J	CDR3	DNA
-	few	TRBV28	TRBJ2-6	CASKGGAGANVLTF	TGTGCCAGCAAGGGCGGCGCTGGGGCCAACGTCCTGACTTTC
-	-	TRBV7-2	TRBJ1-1	CASSSLRGGTEAFF	TGTGCCAGCAGCTCACTTAGGGGGGGCACTGAAGCTTTCTTT
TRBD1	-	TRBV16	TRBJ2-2	CASSQTGTGTGELFF	TGTGCCAGCAGCCAGACAGGGACAGGCACCGGGGAGCTGTTTTTT
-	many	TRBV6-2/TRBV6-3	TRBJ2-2	CASKPKSGGYTGELFF	TGTGCCAGCAAACCGAAATCCGGGGGCTACACCGGGGAGCTGTTTTTT
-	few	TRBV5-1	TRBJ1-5	CASSARGGEGPQHF	TGCGCCAGCAGCGCGAGAGGGGGAGAAGGGCCCCAGCATTTT
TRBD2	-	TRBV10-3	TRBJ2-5	CAISESRTSGSGGETQYF	TGTGCCATCAGTGAGTCCCGGACTAGCGGGAGCGGTGGGGAGACCCAGTACTTC
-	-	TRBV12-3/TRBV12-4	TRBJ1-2	CASGPQERGYTF	TGTGCCAGCGGGCCCCAGGAGCGTGGCTACACCTTC
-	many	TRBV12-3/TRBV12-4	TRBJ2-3	CASSYSARTDTQYF	TGTGCCAGCAGTTATAGTGCTCGCACAGATACGCAGTATTTT
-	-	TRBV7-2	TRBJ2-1	CASSSEAGRRQFF	TGTGCCAGCAGTTCAGAAGCGGGTAGGAGGCAGTTCTTC
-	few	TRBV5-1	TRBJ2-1	CASSLTRVYNEQFF	TGCGCCAGCAGCCTGACGAGGGTCTACAATGAGCAGTTCTTC
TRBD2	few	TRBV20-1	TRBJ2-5	CSAIQTSGSETQYF	TGCAGTGCTATCCAGACTAGCGGGAGTGAGACCCAGTACTTC
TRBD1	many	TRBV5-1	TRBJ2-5	CASSFGQAQETQYF	TGCGCCAGCAGCTTCGGACAGGCCCAAGAGACCCAGTACTTC
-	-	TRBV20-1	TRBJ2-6	CSASEGSSGANVLTF	TGCAGTGCTAGCGAGGGCAGCTCTGGGGCCAACGTCCTGACTTTC
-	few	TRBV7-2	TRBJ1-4	CASSSPTNEKLFF	TGTGCCAGCAGCTCACCAACTAATGAAAAACTGTTTTTT
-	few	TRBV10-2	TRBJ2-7	CASSPIRSSYEQYF	TGCGCCAGCAGTCCAATTCGGTCGTCCTACGAGCAGTACTTC
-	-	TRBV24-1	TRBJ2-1	CATSDFHNEQFF	TGTGCCACCAGTGATTTCCACAATGAGCAGTTCTTC